A selection of T cell receptor beta chains follows, all from one sample in a study of blood T cell repertoires in COVID-19. Repertoires were generated with immunoSEQ multiplex PCR, while TCRdb's copy carries only in-frame clones and drops some. Of around 160,000 clones detected, more than 90% appear once; the ten largest clones hold over 15%. Sequencing used peripheral blood. The receptors here all came from a man aged 55 to 69 with active or convalescent COVID-19. The CDR3 runs from the conserved cysteine through the conserved F or W. The D gene is left open where the match is weak. Some rows mark clone size as missing; the rest say once, few, many or name a class of expanded clone.

D	size	V	J	CDR3	DNA
TRBD2	.	TRBV10-2	TRBJ2-1	CASSESGGSSYNEQFF	TGCGCCAGCAGTGAGTCAGGCGGGAGCTCCTACAATGAGCAGTTCTTC
.	once	TRBV30	TRBJ2-7	CAWSVKQDYEQYF	TGTGCCTGGAGTGTAAAACAGGACTACGAGCAGTACTTC
.	.	TRBV2	TRBJ2-7	CASRRDPPTYEQYF	TGTGCCAGCAGGAGAGATCCCCCAACCTACGAGCAGTACTTC
.	.	TRBV29-1	TRBJ1-2	CSVERVPNYGYTF	TGCAGCGTTGAGCGGGTCCCTAACTATGGCTACACCTTC
TRBD1	.	TRBV20-1	TRBJ1-4	CSASVGQGAATNEKLFF	TGCAGTGCTAGTGTAGGACAGGGGGCCGCAACTAATGAAAAACTGTTTTTT
TRBD1	.	TRBV5-1	TRBJ2-7	CASNRDREIKQYF	TGCGCCAGCAACCGGGACAGGGAAATAAAGCAGTACTTC
TRBD1	.	TRBV3-1/TRBV3-2	TRBJ1-3	CASSLGTGGNTIYF	TGTGCCAGCAGCCTCGGGACAGGGGGAAACACCATATATTTT
TRBD1	.	TRBV27	TRBJ1-2	CASGYRGSGYTF	TGTGCCAGCGGATACAGGGGCAGTGGCTACACCTTC
.	.	TRBV24-1	TRBJ2-5	CATSAGRGGVETQYF	TGTGCCACCAGTGCCGGCCGCGGGGGCGTGGAGACCCAGTACTTC
TRBD1	.	TRBV10-3	TRBJ2-5	CAISLSGTGPQETQYF	TGTGCCATCAGCCTGTCCGGGACAGGCCCTCAAGAGACCCAGTACTTC
.	.	TRBV5-1	TRBJ1-4	CASSLQGNSANEKLFF	TGCGCCAGCAGCTTACAGGGTAATAGTGCTAATGAAAAACTGTTTTTT
TRBD1	.	TRBV3-1/TRBV3-2	TRBJ2-1	CASSQAGGKNNEQFF	TGTGCCAGCAGCCAAGCAGGGGGCAAAAACAATGAGCAGTTCTTC
TRBD1	.	TRBV5-1	TRBJ2-1	CASSSDGTVSYNEQFF	TGCGCCAGCAGCTCAGATGGGACAGTCTCCTACAATGAGCAGTTCTTC
TRBD2	.	TRBV29-1	TRBJ2-1	CSVAGTSGGNEQFF	TGCAGCGTGGCCGGGACTAGCGGAGGGAATGAGCAGTTCTTC
.	.	TRBV6-5	TRBJ1-1	CASSPQGLNTEAFF	TGTGCCAGCAGCCCCCAGGGGTTGAACACTGAAGCTTTCTTT
.	.	TRBV7-9	TRBJ1-2	CASSLFGDYGYTF	TGTGCCAGCAGCTTATTTGGAGACTATGGCTACACCTTC
.	.	TRBV12-3/TRBV12-4	TRBJ1-5	CASGGFGNQPQHF	TGTGCCAGCGGGGGGTTTGGGAATCAGCCCCAGCATTTT
TRBD1	.	TRBV18	TRBJ2-5	CASSPKTLTGLKTQYF	TGTGCCAGCTCACCAAAAACACTGACAGGGCTGAAGACCCAGTACTTC
.	.	TRBV19	TRBJ1-4	CASSIYTNEKLFF	TGTGCCAGTAGTATATACACCAATGAAAAACTGTTTTTT
TRBD2	.	TRBV4-1	TRBJ2-2	CASSQEGGKLAGRYTGELFF	TGCGCCAGCAGCCAAGAGGGGGGTAAGCTAGCGGGGAGATACACCGGGGAGCTGTTTTTT
.	.	TRBV10-3	TRBJ1-2	CAIFGANYGYTF	TGTGCCATCTTCGGTGCTAACTATGGCTACACCTTC
.	.	TRBV6-1	TRBJ2-2	CASSGFRWSRSNTGELFF	TGTGCCAGCAGTGGGTTCCGGTGGTCCCGTTCGAACACCGGGGAGCTGTTTTTT
.	.	TRBV19	TRBJ1-3	CASSMTRDSSGNTIYF	TGTGCCAGTAGTATGACCCGAGACAGCTCTGGAAACACCATATATTTT